Below, 28 T cell receptor beta chains from the same sample are listed, as sequenced in a study of cytomegalovirus exposure and HLA in healthy donors. TCRdb keeps only in-frame clones here, not all; method: immunoSEQ multiplex PCR. The table records roughly 180,000 clones, 75% to 90% of them present only once. Sequencing used PBMCs. The receptors were sampled from a man aged 18 to 35 in good health and CMV-seropositive.

This chain links TRBV18 with TRBJ2-5; D unresolved. Germline loops: CDR1 KGHSH, CDR2 LQKENI. CDR3 length: 13 residues. With 3 bases removed from V and 2 bases from J, the gap between germline ends came to 7 bases. The CDR3 coding sequence is TGTGCCAGCTCACCTCCCGTACAAGAGACCCAGTACTTC. This sequence encodes CASSPPVQETQYF.

The chain joins TRBV5-8 to TRBJ1-5, with 8 positions matching TRBD1. J was trimmed by 5 bases and V by 4 bases; bases with no gene match: 5. The CDR3 covers 14 residues. Germline V gene data show CDR1 as SGHTS and CDR2 as YDEGEE. The CDR3 is CASSLGQGHQPQHF. The DNA of the CDR3 is TGTGCCAGCAGCCTTGGACAGGGACATCAGCCCCAGCATTTT.

This clone was detected only a few times. The gene calls are TRBV11-2 and TRBJ2-7, with 9 nucleotides matching TRBD1. The ends lost 0 bases at V and 2 bases at J; junction bases unmatched: 8. The CDR3 runs 17 residues. Germline V gene lookup returns CDR1 SGHAT and CDR2 FQNNGV. This chain's CDR3 is CASSLENRGQWTYEQYF. The CDR3 nucleotides read TGTGCCAGCAGCTTAGAGAACAGGGGGCAATGGACCTACGAGCAGTACTTC. The whole variable domain, remainder taken from reference TRBV11-2 and TRBJ2-7, is EAGVAQSPRYKIIEKRQSVAFWCNPISGHATLYWYQQILGQGPKLLIQFQNNGVVDDSQLPKDRFSAERLKGVDSTLKIQPAKLEDSAVYLCASSLENRGQWTYEQYFGPGTRLTVT.

The V and J genes are TRBV9 and TRBJ2-3; D gene unclear. Germline lookup yields CDR1 SGDLS and CDR2 YYNGEE. With 2 bases removed from V and 0 bases from J, the gap between germline ends came to 10 bases. This CDR3 has 15 amino acids. The chain's CDR3 is CASSVYAVSTDTQYF. CDR3 DNA: TGTGCCAGCAGCGTGTATGCGGTAAGCACAGATACGCAGTATTTT.

The chain combines TRBV7-2 with TRBJ2-3, with D possibly TRBD2 on 6 matching bases. Germline loops: CDR1 SGHTA, CDR2 FQGNSA. The CDR3 contains 15 residues. Trimming removed 1 base from V and 5 bases from J, with 13 bases in between. CDR3 DNA: TGTGCCAGCAGCTTAGGCGGGATGAGGGGAGATACGCAGTATTTT. Its protein product is CASSLGGMRGDTQYF.

The J gene is TRBJ2-3, the V gene TRBV15; 12 positions match TRBD2. V shed 0 bases, J shed 6 bases, and the junction held 1 base outside the gene matches. Germline-derived CDR1 and CDR2 are LNHNV and YYDKDF (reference sequence). The CDR3 contains 15 residues. This CDR3 reads CATSRDGTSGDTQYF. CDR3 in DNA: TGTGCCACCAGCAGAGACGGGACTAGCGGGGATACGCAGTATTTT.

The chain employs TRBV4-3 and TRBJ1-1; D perhaps matches TRBD1 (5 bases). Germline V gene sequence: CDR1 LGHNA, CDR2 YSLEER. The CDR3 spans 13 residues. Trimming took 4 bases from V and 1 from J, leaving 7 bases between them. CDR3 residues: CASSPQGNTEAFF. Written as DNA, the CDR3 is TGCGCCAGCAGCCCCCAGGGGAACACTGAAGCTTTCTTT.

The chain links TRBV5-1 to TRBJ2-1; D is uncertain. Germline loops: CDR1 SGHRS, CDR2 YFSETQ. Trimming shortened V by 4 bases and J by 0 bases, and 14 bases separated the two germline ends. This CDR3 spans 16 amino acids. CDR3 sequence: CASSPTYPNSYNEQFF. The CDR3 region has the DNA TGCGCCAGCAGCCCAACCTACCCAAACTCCTACAATGAGCAGTTCTTC. The full variable domain, in which reference TRBV5-1 and TRBJ2-1 provide the parts outside the CDR3, is KAGVTQTPRYLIKTRGQQVTLSCSPISGHRSVSWYQQTPGQGLQFLFEYFSETQRNKGNFPGRFSGRQFSNSRSEMNVSTLELGDSALYLCASSPTYPNSYNEQFFGPGTRLTVL.

The chain uses TRBV28 and TRBJ2-1; TRBD2 matches at 13 bases. CDR1 is MDHEN and CDR2 is SYDVKM in the germline V gene. The CDR3 extends over 19 amino acids. The junction had 14 bases not matched to a gene; V was cut back by 4 bases and J by 5 bases. The chain's CDR3 is CASSSPRGPTSGRHNEQFF. As DNA, the CDR3 is TGTGCCAGCAGTTCTCCTCGGGGGCCGACTAGCGGGAGGCACAATGAGCAGTTCTTC.

This clone showed up just once. The chain uses TRBV7-2 and TRBJ1-5; 10 bases match TRBD1. CDR1 and CDR2 from the germline V gene are SGHTA and FQGNSA. V dropped 1 base and J dropped 3; count of bases not matched to a gene: 6. The CDR3 runs to 17 residues. CDR3 region: CASSLGVGTGDNQPQHF. For the CDR3, the DNA is TGTGCCAGCAGCTTAGGAGTGGGGACAGGGGACAATCAGCCCCAGCATTTT.

This clone was observed a handful of times. This chain uses TRBV7-2 with TRBJ2-2; a possible D gene is TRBD1 (6 bases). Trimming cost V 3 bases and J 6 bases, with 8 bases left between them. Germline V CDR1 and CDR2: SGHTA, FQGNSA. The CDR3 length is 13 residues. The CDR3 nucleotides are TGTGCCAGCAGCTTCGACAGGTCCGGGGAGCTGTTTTTT. Translation gives CASSFDRSGELFF.

This clone was observed once. CDR3 in DNA: TGTGCCAGCAGCCTAACTCCGGGAAAAATAACAGATACGCAGTATTTT. Amino acid sequence: CASSLTPGKITDTQYF. The chain joins TRBV14 to TRBJ2-3; possibly TRBD2 for D (5 bases). Germline V lookup: CDR1 SGHDN, CDR2 FVKESK. This CDR3 comprises 16 residues. Trimming left V 4 bases short and J 3 bases short, with 17 bases between.

The gene calls are TRBV29-1 and TRBJ2-3; D unresolved. The V gene's germline CDR1 is SQVTM and CDR2 ANQGSEA. V lost 3 bases and J lost 2, with 15 bases in between. The CDR3 has 15 residues. The CDR3 sequence: CSVDSVGGPTDTQYF. CDR3 in DNA: TGCAGCGTTGACTCCGTAGGCGGCCCCACAGATACGCAGTATTTT.

The chain couples TRBV30 to TRBJ1-2, with D maybe TRBD1 (6 bases). Trimming shortened V by 7 bases and J by 3 bases, and 12 bases separated the two germline ends. Germline V gene data show CDR1 as GTSNPN and CDR2 as SVGIG (reference sequence). CDR3 length: 12 amino acids. The CDR3 nucleotides are TGTGCCTTGACAGGACATCACTATGGCTACACCTTC. Amino acids: CALTGHHYGYTF.

The rearrangement joins TRBV5-6 to TRBJ2-1; D may be TRBD2 (6 bases). Germline CDR1 and CDR2: SGHDT and YYEEEE. The CDR3 has 16 residues. V lost 4 bases to trimming and J lost 9 bases, with 23 bases between them. CDR3 loop: CASSPARLDRMSEQFF. The CDR3 bases are TGTGCCAGCAGCCCCGCCAGACTAGACCGCATGAGTGAGCAGTTCTTC.

The rearrangement links TRBV15 to TRBJ1-5, with unresolved D. CDR1 is LNHNV and CDR2 is YYDKDF in the germline V gene (reference sequence). Trimming took off 0 bases at V and 2 bases at J, with 14 bases between the two ends. CDR3 length: 17 amino acids. CDR3 region: CATSRDKLSPGNQPQHF. CDR3 sequence (DNA): TGTGCCACCAGCAGAGATAAACTAAGCCCAGGCAATCAGCCCCAGCATTTT.

This chain uses TRBV7-9 with TRBJ2-7; 9 bases are shared with TRBD2. The CDR3 extends over 14 amino acids. CDR1 is SEHNR, CDR2 FQNEAQ, per germline (reference sequence). J gave up 6 bases and V 5 bases, and 8 bases lay outside the gene matches. Here the CDR3 reads CASSQGREGSEQYF. As DNA, the CDR3 is TGTGCCAGCAGCCAAGGGCGGGAGGGCTCCGAGCAGTACTTC. Supplemented by reference TRBV7-9 and TRBJ2-7, the full variable domain reads DTGVSQNPRHKITKRGQNVTFRCDPISEHNRLYWYRQTLGQGPEFLTYFQNEAQLEKSRLLSDRFSAERPKGSFSTLEIQRTEQGDSAMYLCASSQGREGSEQYFGPGTRLTVT.

The genes are TRBV28 and TRBJ1-1; D is unresolved. V was cut by 6 bases and J by 1 base, with 9 bases left in between. CDR3 size: 13 residues. Germline-derived CDR1 and CDR2 are MDHEN and SYDVKM. The CDR3 bases are TGTGCCAGCAGGGAGGGATGGAACACTGAAGCTTTCTTT. Residues: CASREGWNTEAFF. Filled out from reference TRBV28 and TRBJ1-1, the complete variable domain reads DVKVTQSSRYLVKRTGEKVFLECVQDMDHENMFWYRQDPGLGLRLIYFSYDVKMKEKGDIPEGYSVSREKKERFSLILESASTNQTSMYLCASREGWNTEAFFGQGTRLTVV.

The chain links TRBV15 to TRBJ2-5, with a weak D call TRBD2 (6 bases). The CDR3 spans 14 residues. Per the germline V gene, CDR1 is LNHNV and CDR2 is YYDKDF (reference sequence). The V gene lost 5 bases and the J gene lost 5 bases, with 15 bases spanning the gap. For the CDR3, the DNA is TGTGCCACCAGCGTCCTCCTGGGAGGTGAGACCCAGTACTTC. Its protein is CATSVLLGGETQYF.

The V and J genes are TRBV28 and TRBJ1-3; tentatively, D is TRBD1 (6 bases). The V end lost 6 bases, the J end lost 3 bases, and 15 bases lay between the germline ends. CDR1 and CDR2 from the germline V gene are MDHEN and SYDVKM. The CDR3 sequence is 15 residues long. CDR3 in amino acids: CASSLTGIGGNTIYF. For the CDR3, the DNA is TGTGCCAGCAGCCTAACAGGGATCGGTGGAAACACCATATATTTT.

This clone was detected once. The rearrangement joins TRBV6-1 to TRBJ2-6, with a tentative D call TRBD2 (6 bases). V was cut by 4 bases and J by 14 bases, with 21 bases left in between. The CDR3 runs to 15 residues. Germline V gene sequence: CDR1 MNHNS, CDR2 SASEGT. CDR3 coding DNA: TGTGCCAGCAGTGGAAGGGGACTTACCGTTGGTCTCCTGACTTTC. Translated: CASSGRGLTVGLLTF.

V usage is TRBV19 and J usage is TRBJ2-1; 8 nucleotides line up with TRBD2. CDR3 size: 15 residues. Per germline, CDR1 LNHDA and CDR2 SQIVND (reference sequence). The V gene end was trimmed by 3 bases and the J gene end by 6 bases; junction bases not matched to a gene: 7. The CDR3 DNA follows: TGTGCCAGTAGTATCTTAGCGGGAAATGCCAATGAGCAGTTCTTC. Protein sequence: CASSILAGNANEQFF.

The chain is built from TRBV9 and TRBJ1-5, with 10 nucleotides matching TRBD1. The ends lost 4 bases at V and 9 bases at J; junction bases unmatched: 10. Germline CDR1 and CDR2: SGDLS and YYNGEE. The CDR3 length is 15 residues. DNA of the CDR3: TGTGCCAGCAGCCCTGGGGACAGGGGAGGGCGGCCCCAGCATTTT. Its protein is CASSPGDRGGRPQHF.

This chain uses TRBV7-2 with TRBJ1-1, with 12 positions matching TRBD1. The germline V gene has CDR1 SGHTA and CDR2 FQGNSA. Trimming cost V 1 base and J 4 bases; bases outside gene matches: 4. The CDR3 extends over 16 amino acids. The CDR3 here is CASSLEGTGGVTEAFF. The DNA of the CDR3 is TGTGCCAGCAGCTTAGAAGGGACAGGGGGCGTCACTGAAGCTTTCTTT.

The J gene is TRBJ1-1, the V gene TRBV27; D unclear. From germline, CDR1 is MNHEY and CDR2 SMNVEV (reference sequence). V lost 5 bases to trimming and J lost 0 bases, with 16 bases between them. CDR3 length: 16 residues. The CDR3 sequence is CASSRKSGLMNTEAFF. In DNA, the CDR3 is TGTGCCAGCAGTCGTAAGAGCGGGTTAATGAACACTGAAGCTTTCTTT.

The chain recombines TRBV28 with TRBJ2-7, with a weak D call TRBD1 (5 bases). V was trimmed by 5 bases and J by 0 bases, leaving 17 bases between them. In germline, CDR1 is MDHEN, CDR2 SYDVKM. The CDR3 runs 16 residues. CDR3 bases: TGTGCCAGCAGTGGTCCTGACAGAAGCTACTCCTACGAGCAGTACTTC. It encodes CASSGPDRSYSYEQYF.

The V gene is TRBV7-2, the J gene TRBJ1-2; no definite D call. The germline CDR1 and CDR2 sequences are SGHTA and FQGNSA. Trimming stripped 1 base from V and 7 bases from J, with 10 bases between. CDR3 size: 13 residues. CDR3 sequence (DNA): TGTGCCAGCAGCTTAGTACACGGCGGTGGCTACACCTTC. It translates to CASSLVHGGGYTF. Full variable domain (rest looked up from reference TRBV7-2 and TRBJ1-2): GAGVSQSPSNKVTEKGKDVELRCDPISGHTALYWYRQSLGQGLEFLIYFQGNSAPDKSGLPSDRFSAERTGGSVSTLTIQRTQQEDSAVYLCASSLVHGGGYTFGSGTRLTVV.

The chain has TRBV15 and TRBJ2-3; 8 bases agree with TRBD1. The CDR3 extends over 16 amino acids. V dropped 3 bases and J dropped 3; count of bases not matched to a gene: 8. CDR1 LNHNV and CDR2 YYDKDF come from the germline V gene (reference sequence). The DNA for the CDR3 is TGTGCCACCAGCAGTGTCCCGGGACAGGCTACAGATACGCAGTATTTT. This codes for CATSSVPGQATDTQYF.